A single T cell receptor beta chain is shown here with its context. Its antigen is currently unknown. Clones were sequenced by immunoSEQ multiplex PCR, and TCRdb holds only the in-frame ones, with some missing. The repertoire has about 180,000 clones, just under 95% of them found once; the top ten carry more than 0.85%. The sample is drawn from a study of T cell responses to AZD1222 COVID-19 vaccine. Findings and caveats of the study: Just a handful of AZD1222 recipients were seropositive at baseline. When two AZD1222 doses had been given, Spike-specific TCR breadth and depth rose. The CD4 TCRs associated with vaccination extended across spike and predominated at 160-218 and 743-854. Clonal diversity was possibly underestimated, and the donors were mostly white British, with more females.

The CDR3 has 15 amino acids. Trimming took off 0 bases at V and 2 bases at J, with 10 bases between the two ends. From germline, CDR1 is SGHTA and CDR2 FQGTGA. The sample here was peripheral blood, taken 28 days after the second dose of the MenACWY control vaccine. The chain couples TRBV7-3 to TRBJ1-1, with a possible D match to TRBD1 (5 bases). The clonotype originates from an adult who received the MenACWY meningococcal vaccine as a control. CDR3 residues: CASSLTAGINTEAFF. DNA for the CDR3: TGTGCCAGCAGCTTAACGGCAGGGATAAACACTGAAGCTTTCTTT.